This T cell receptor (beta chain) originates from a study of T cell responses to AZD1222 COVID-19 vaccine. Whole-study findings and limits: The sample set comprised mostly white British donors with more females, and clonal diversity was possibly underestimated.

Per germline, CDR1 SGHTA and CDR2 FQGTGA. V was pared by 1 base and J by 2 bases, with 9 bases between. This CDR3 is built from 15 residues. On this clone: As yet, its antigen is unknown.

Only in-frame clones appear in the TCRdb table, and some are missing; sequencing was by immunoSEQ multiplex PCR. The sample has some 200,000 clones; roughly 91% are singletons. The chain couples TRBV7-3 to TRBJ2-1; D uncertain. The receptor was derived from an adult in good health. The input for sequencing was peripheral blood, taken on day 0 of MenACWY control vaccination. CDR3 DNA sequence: TGTGCCAGCAGCTTAATGCGGAGCGCCTACAATGAGCAGTTCTTC. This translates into CASSLMRSAYNEQFF. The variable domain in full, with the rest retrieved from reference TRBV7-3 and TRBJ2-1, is GAGVSQTPSNKVTEKGKYVELRCDPISGHTALYWYRQSLGQGPEFLIYFQGTGAADDSGLPNDRFFAVRPEGSVSTLKIQRTERGDSAVYLCASSLMRSAYNEQFFGPGTRLTVL.